These 23 T cell receptor beta chains were sequenced from one sample in a study of cytotoxic CD8 clonotypes in ibrutinib-treated CLL. The assay was immunoSEQ multiplex PCR, and TCRdb's table has in-frame clones only and misses some. The sample consists of several thousand clones, 65% to 80% of them appearing once. The material sequenced was PBMCs, taken before ibrutinib treatment. The origin of the receptors is a human donor with chronic lymphocytic leukemia.

This rearrangement joins TRBV7-8 to TRBJ2-1, with TRBD2 identical over 8 bases. This CDR3 contains 16 residues. After removal of 3 bases from V and 0 bases from J, the junction contained 4 bases not matched to a gene. The germline gives CDR1 SGHVS, CDR2 FQNEAQ. For the CDR3, the DNA is TGTGCCAGCAGCTTCCACACTAGCGGCTCCTACAATGAGCAGTTCTTC. Its protein product is CASSFHTSGSYNEQFF.

The V call is TRBV27, the J call TRBJ1-2; a possible D gene is TRBD1 (5 bases). The germline CDR1 and CDR2 sequences are MNHEY and SMNVEV (reference sequence). The CDR3 is 13 residues long. Trimming pared 5 bases from V and 2 bases from J, leaving 9 bases between. For the CDR3, the DNA is TGTGCCAGCAGTCGGGGCACAAACTATGGCTACACCTTC. Amino acids: CASSRGTNYGYTF.

The chain couples TRBV20-1 to TRBJ2-7; D call uncertain. V was shortened by 3 bases and J by 9 bases, with 12 bases between the two germline ends. The length of the CDR3 is 11 residues. Germline V lookup: CDR1 DFQATT, CDR2 SNEGSKA (reference sequence). CDR3 bases: TGCAGTGCTAGTGACACAGTCGGGCAGTACTTC. This sequence encodes CSASDTVGQYF.

The chain uses TRBV7-2 and TRBJ2-2; D call uncertain. The V gene lost 5 bases and the J gene lost 7 bases, with 11 bases spanning the gap. In germline, CDR1 is SGHTA, CDR2 FQGNSA. CDR3 length: 13 residues. The CDR3 nucleotides read TGTGCCAGCAGCCCCCCTAGTGTCGGGGAGCTGTTTTTT. This gives the protein CASSPPSVGELFF.

V usage is TRBV13 and J usage is TRBJ1-2, with D perhaps TRBD1 (5 bases). V dropped 2 bases and J dropped 4 bases, with 20 bases sitting between them. Germline V CDR1 and CDR2: PRHDT, FYEKMQ (reference sequence). The CDR3 contains 17 residues. The CDR3 region is CASSLRVAGWTTYGYTF. The CDR3 DNA reads TGTGCCAGCAGCTTAAGGGTCGCCGGTTGGACAACCTATGGCTACACCTTC.

The chain couples TRBV7-9 to TRBJ2-7; tentatively, D is TRBD1 (5 bases). V was shortened by 3 bases and J by 2 bases, with 11 bases between the two germline ends. Germline CDR1 is SEHNR and CDR2 is FQNEAQ (reference sequence). CDR3 length: 14 residues. The CDR3 loop is CASSFQGMTYEQYF. DNA for the CDR3: TGTGCCAGCAGCTTTCAGGGTATGACCTACGAGCAGTACTTC.

The rearrangement joins TRBV5-1 to TRBJ1-1, with D unclear. Germline V gives CDR1 SGHRS, CDR2 YFSETQ. This CDR3 has 16 amino acids. Trimming removed 2 bases at V and 0 bases at J, with 14 bases between. In DNA, the CDR3 is TGCGCCAGCAGCTTAAGGCATGGGGAGATGAACACTGAAGCTTTCTTT. This codes for CASSLRHGEMNTEAFF.

The V call is TRBV2, the J call TRBJ2-6; D is uncertain. The ends were cut back, 4 bases at V and 4 bases at J, with 14 bases in the middle. The CDR3 runs to 16 residues. Looked up from germline, CDR1 is SNHLY and CDR2 is FYNNEI. The CDR3, as DNA: TGTGCCAGCAGTGGGGTCAGCTCGCTCGGGGCCAACGTCCTGACTTTC. Its protein product is CASSGVSSLGANVLTF.

The V call is TRBV14, the J call TRBJ2-1; tentative D call: TRBD2 (5 bases). CDR1 and CDR2 from the germline V gene are SGHDN and FVKESK. This CDR3 has 15 residues. V lost 1 base, J lost 7 bases, and 14 bases lay in between. The CDR3 region has the DNA TGTGCCAGCAGCCAAGTTAAGCGGACGGATAATGAGCAGTTCTTC. Translation gives CASSQVKRTDNEQFF. The full variable domain, in which reference TRBV14 and TRBJ2-1 provide the parts outside the CDR3, is EAGVTQFPSHSVIEKGQTVTLRCDPISGHDNLYWYRRVMGKEIKFLLHFVKESKQDESGMPNNRFLAERTGGTYSTLKVQPAELEDSGVYFCASSQVKRTDNEQFFGPGTRLTVL.

The genes are TRBV10-3 and TRBJ1-5, with unresolved D. CDR1 ENHRY and CDR2 SYGVKD come from the germline V gene. The CDR3 totals 12 residues. Deletions cut 3 bases from V and 11 bases from J, with 11 bases between. This CDR3 reads CAISDESITQHF. In DNA form, the CDR3 reads TGTGCCATCAGTGATGAATCGATCACCCAGCATTTT.

V gene TRBV6-5 combines with J gene TRBJ1-1, with a weak D call TRBD1 (5 bases). V was pared by 6 bases and J by 6 bases, with 20 bases between. Germline V gene lookup returns CDR1 MNHEY and CDR2 SVGAGI. This CDR3 region has 15 residues. This CDR3 reads CASSPGTFYSSEAFF. In DNA, the CDR3 is TGTGCCAGCAGCCCCGGGACTTTTTATTCTTCTGAAGCTTTCTTT.

V gene TRBV2 combines with J gene TRBJ2-7; 9 bases map to TRBD2. Germline loops: CDR1 SNHLY, CDR2 FYNNEI. The ends lost 7 bases at V and 0 bases at J; junction bases unmatched: 4. The CDR3 spans 14 residues. The CDR3 sequence is CASIRREGSYEQYF. The DNA for the CDR3 is TGTGCCAGCATCAGGCGGGAGGGCTCCTACGAGCAGTACTTC.

The V and J genes are TRBV6-1 and TRBJ1-2; possible D gene TRBD1, 5 bases. The CDR3 covers 15 residues. Germline loops: CDR1 MNHNS, CDR2 SASEGT. V was cut by 0 bases and J by 3 bases, with 11 bases left in between. Here the CDR3 reads CASSEALRDYYGYTF. CDR3 DNA: TGTGCCAGCAGTGAAGCGCTACGGGACTACTATGGCTACACCTTC.

V usage is TRBV7-2 and J usage is TRBJ2-1; TRBD2 aligns across 8 bases. The CDR3 runs to 16 residues. CDR1 SGHTA and CDR2 FQGNSA come from the germline V gene. The J segment lost 0 bases and the V segment lost 6 bases, leaving 7 bases of the junction unmatched. In nucleotides, the CDR3 is TGTGCCAGCAGACCTATAGCGGGAAGCTCCTACAATGAGCAGTTCTTC. Its protein is CASRPIAGSSYNEQFF.

This clone showed up just a few times. The chain joins TRBV4-2 to TRBJ1-3, with D uncertain. Trimming removed 1 base from V and 0 bases from J, with 10 bases in between. CDR1 and CDR2 from the germline V gene are LGHNA and YNFKEQ. This CDR3 has 16 residues. CDR3 in amino acids: CASSQGVGGSGNTIYF. CDR3 bases: TGTGCCAGCAGCCAAGGAGTGGGAGGCTCTGGAAACACCATATATTTT.

The chain recombines TRBV7-3 with TRBJ2-1; D is possibly TRBD1 or TRBD2 (5 bases each). The CDR3 has 15 residues. With 5 bases removed from V and 5 bases from J, the gap between germline ends came to 16 bases. Germline CDR1 is SGHTA and CDR2 is FQGTGA. The CDR3 sequence is CASSLEGPRNNEQFF. The CDR3 DNA reads as TGTGCCAGCAGCCTCGAGGGGCCCAGGAACAATGAGCAGTTCTTC.

This chain uses TRBV4-3 with TRBJ1-2; D gene uncertain. V gave up 0 bases and J gave up 8 bases, with 13 bases separating them. The germline CDR1 and CDR2 sequences are LGHNA and YSLEER. The CDR3 covers 14 residues. The CDR3 sequence: CASSQDTSRNGYTF. In nucleotides, the CDR3 is TGCGCCAGCAGCCAAGATACATCGAGAAACGGCTACACCTTC.

The chain recombines TRBV27 with TRBJ2-3; 10 bases map to TRBD1. This CDR3 comprises 18 residues. Germline CDR1 MNHEY, CDR2 SMNVEV (reference sequence). The V segment lost 4 bases and the J segment 2 bases; nucleotides outside the gene matches: 12. The CDR3 region has the DNA TGTGCCAGCAGTTCACGACCCGGGACAGGGGCCTTCACAGATACGCAGTATTTT. Its translation is CASSSRPGTGAFTDTQYF.

The chain combines TRBV9 with TRBJ2-7; 11 nucleotides agree with TRBD2. This CDR3 contains 17 residues. Germline V gene lookup returns CDR1 SGDLS and CDR2 YYNGEE. The ends lost 1 base at V and 9 bases at J; junction bases unmatched: 15. CDR3 sequence reads: CASSVTQLAGVDHGQYF. The CDR3 DNA is TGTGCCAGCAGCGTAACCCAACTAGCGGGAGTTGATCACGGGCAGTACTTC. Filled out from reference TRBV9 and TRBJ2-7, the complete variable domain reads DSGVTQTPKHLITATGQRVTLRCSPRSGDLSVYWYQQSLDQGLQFLIQYYNGEERAKGNILERFSAQQFPDLHSELNLSSLELGDSALYFCASSVTQLAGVDHGQYFGPGTRLTVT.

The J gene is TRBJ2-3, the V gene TRBV4-1; D is tentatively TRBD1 or TRBD2 (5 bases each). The CDR3 sequence is 16 residues long. Deletions cut 3 bases from V and 0 bases from J, with 13 bases between. CDR1 and CDR2 (germline): MGHRA, YSYEKL. The CDR3 coding sequence is TGCGCCAGCAGCCAGGGGGTACGGGCTAGCACAGATACGCAGTATTTT. Protein product: CASSQGVRASTDTQYF.

The chain links TRBV28 to TRBJ2-7; TRBD1 is a possible D gene (6 bases). Looked up from germline, CDR1 is MDHEN and CDR2 is SYDVKM. Trimming took off 3 bases at V and 3 bases at J, with 15 bases between the two ends. The CDR3 sequence is 15 residues long. The CDR3 reads CASSLGAQGFYEQYF. For the CDR3, the DNA is TGTGCCAGCAGTTTGGGGGCGCAGGGTTTCTACGAGCAGTACTTC. Looking up the rest from reference TRBV28 and TRBJ2-7 gives the full variable domain: DVKVTQSSRYLVKRTGEKVFLECVQDMDHENMFWYRQDPGLGLRLIYFSYDVKMKEKGDIPEGYSVSREKKERFSLILESASTNQTSMYLCASSLGAQGFYEQYFGPGTRLTVT.

The V gene is TRBV18, the J gene TRBJ1-2; D is unresolved. Germline V gives CDR1 KGHSH, CDR2 LQKENI. Trimming pared 4 bases from V and 3 bases from J, leaving 9 bases between. The CDR3 covers 13 residues. The CDR3 is CASSLIGHYGYTF. In nucleotides, the CDR3 is TGTGCCAGCTCACTGATCGGGCACTATGGCTACACCTTC.

This clone was observed once. V is TRBV30 and J is TRBJ2-1; no clear D. Per the germline V gene, CDR1 is GTSNPN and CDR2 is SVGIG (reference sequence). V lost 5 bases, J lost 5 bases, and 4 bases lay in between. CDR3 size: 10 residues. Here the CDR3 DNA reads TGTGCCTGGTTCGACAATGAGCAGTTCTTC. It translates to CAWFDNEQFF.